Below are 26 T cell receptor beta chains sequenced from a single sample in a study of technical replicates of blood from a few donors. Repertoires were generated with immunoSEQ multiplex PCR, while TCRdb's copy carries only in-frame clones and drops some. The sample records around 95,000 clones, approximately 96% being singletons. Sequenced input: T cells isolated from PBMCs. These receptors all come from a human donor in good health.

This chain links TRBV29-1 with TRBJ1-1; D remains ambiguous. The germline CDR1 and CDR2 sequences are SQVTM and ANQGSEA. This CDR3 has 12 amino acids. Trimming shortened V by 7 bases and J by 2 bases, and 11 bases separated the two germline ends. The CDR3 loop is CSGQIVNTEAFF. DNA for the CDR3: TGCAGCGGACAAATTGTCAACACTGAAGCTTTCTTT.

This clone has just one count. V usage is TRBV6-6 and J usage is TRBJ1-4; 7 bases line up with TRBD1. Germline V lookup: CDR1 MNHNY, CDR2 SVGAGI (reference sequence). The CDR3 consists of 11 residues. Germline trimming cut 5 bases from V and 11 bases from J; bases unmatched to any gene: 2. The CDR3 sequence is CASSPGQKLFF. The DNA for the CDR3 is TGTGCCAGCAGTCCGGGACAGAAACTGTTTTTT.

This clone showed up just a few times. The chain carries TRBV4-2 and TRBJ2-3; 7 positions match TRBD2. This CDR3 region has 15 residues. J was trimmed by 10 bases and V by 3 bases; bases with no gene match: 13. Per germline, CDR1 LGHNA and CDR2 YNFKEQ. The CDR3 region has the DNA TGTGCCAGCAGCCATACCGGGACTACTCTTCCAGCGCAGTATTTT. Residues: CASSHTGTTLPAQYF.

This rearrangement joins TRBV13 to TRBJ2-7; TRBD1 aligns across 8 bases. V was pared by 2 bases and J by 0 bases, with 3 bases of the junction left unmatched. The CDR3 extends over 15 amino acids. The germline CDR1 and CDR2 sequences are PRHDT and FYEKMQ (reference sequence). The CDR3 is CASSLRQGSSYEQYF. The CDR3, as DNA: TGTGCCAGCAGCTTAAGACAGGGGAGCTCCTACGAGCAGTACTTC.

This clone was detected only once. J is TRBJ2-7 and V is TRBV7-9, with TRBD1 identical over 9 bases. This CDR3 spans 14 amino acids. In germline, CDR1 is SEHNR, CDR2 FQNEAQ (reference sequence). Trimming removed 3 bases from V and 5 bases from J; junction bases left unmatched: 5. The CDR3 here is CASSFPGTGNEQYF. CDR3 DNA: TGTGCCAGCAGCTTCCCCGGGACAGGGAACGAGCAGTACTTC.

The rearrangement joins TRBV4-1 to TRBJ1-5; 7 nucleotides align to TRBD1. The CDR3 contains 16 residues. Germline CDR1 reads MGHRA; CDR2 reads YSYEKL. The J segment lost 5 bases and the V segment lost 4 bases, leaving 11 bases of the junction unmatched. CDR3 sequence (DNA): TGCGCCAGCAGCCCCCCAGGGGGTTCTGGTGATCAGCCCCAGCATTTT. It encodes CASSPPGGSGDQPQHF.

This chain uses TRBV29-1 with TRBJ2-5; 8 positions match TRBD1. This CDR3 spans 13 amino acids. After removal of 6 bases from V and 5 bases from J, the junction contained 8 bases not matched to a gene. Germline lookup yields CDR1 SQVTM and CDR2 ANQGSEA. The CDR3 sequence is CSVGDRPGETQYF. The CDR3 DNA follows: TGCAGCGTAGGGGACAGGCCGGGGGAGACCCAGTACTTC.

This clone was found once. The chain uses TRBV5-1 and TRBJ2-7; 12 positions agree with TRBD1. The CDR3 length is 14 residues. Unmatched junction bases numbered 5, after V lost 6 bases and J lost 4 bases. Germline CDR1 reads SGHRS; CDR2 reads YFSETQ. The CDR3: CASTPGQGAYEQYF. CDR3 DNA sequence: TGCGCCAGCACCCCGGGACAGGGGGCGTACGAGCAGTACTTC.

The chain is built from TRBV30 and TRBJ1-4; D gene unclear. The CDR3 consists of 14 residues. V shed 5 bases and J shed 5 bases, with 15 bases lying between them. Germline CDR1 GTSNPN, CDR2 SVGIG (reference sequence). The CDR3 here is CAWGEWSVNEKLFF. Here the CDR3 DNA reads TGTGCCTGGGGAGAGTGGTCCGTAAATGAAAAACTGTTTTTT.

The chain links TRBV4-1 to TRBJ1-2; D gene uncertain. This CDR3 region has 15 residues. Trimming took 0 bases from V and 4 from J, leaving 12 bases between them. In germline, CDR1 is MGHRA, CDR2 YSYEKL. CDR3 in DNA: TGCGCCAGCAGCCAAGAGACGGGGAAGGGCTATGGCTACACCTTC. Its protein is CASSQETGKGYGYTF.

J is TRBJ2-3 and V is TRBV5-4, with TRBD2 matching 10 bases. The CDR3 sequence is 16 residues long. Per germline, CDR1 SGHNT and CDR2 YYREEE (reference sequence). V gave up 1 base and J gave up 4 bases; unmatched junction bases: 6. CDR3 DNA sequence: TGTGCCAGCAGCTTGTTGTCTAGCGGGAGTGCAGATACGCAGTATTTT. Translating it yields CASSLLSSGSADTQYF.

This clone showed up just once. The chain is built from TRBV2 and TRBJ1-3, with D tentatively TRBD1 (6 bases). The germline CDR1 and CDR2 sequences are SNHLY and FYNNEI. The CDR3 runs 16 residues. V lost 6 bases to trimming and J lost 2 bases, with 17 bases between them. CDR3 in amino acids: CASSTLGGAPGNTIYF. The CDR3 DNA sequence: TGTGCCAGCAGCACATTGGGGGGGGCACCTGGAAACACCATATATTTT.

The chain recombines TRBV19 with TRBJ1-5; 9 nucleotides line up with TRBD1. Looked up from germline, CDR1 is LNHDA and CDR2 is SQIVND (reference sequence). Germline trimming cut 4 bases from V and 6 bases from J; bases unmatched to any gene: 10. The CDR3 has 16 residues. CDR3 nucleotides: TGTGCCAGTAGTAAAAACAGGGGGCCCGAGGGTCAGCCCCAGCATTTT. Translated: CASSKNRGPEGQPQHF.

CDR3 in DNA: TGTGCCAGCAGCTTAAAAGGGGTTGGGGGGGTTAAAGCAGATACGCAGTATTTT. Protein product: CASSLKGVGGVKADTQYF. V is TRBV7-3 and J is TRBJ2-3, with TRBD2 identical over 7 bases. The V segment lost 1 base and the J segment 4 bases; nucleotides outside the gene matches: 14. Germline CDR1 SGHTA, CDR2 FQGTGA. The CDR3 contains 18 residues. The variable domain in full, with the rest retrieved from reference TRBV7-3 and TRBJ2-3, is GAGVSQTPSNKVTEKGKYVELRCDPISGHTALYWYRQSLGQGPEFLIYFQGTGAADDSGLPNDRFFAVRPEGSVSTLKIQRTERGDSAVYLCASSLKGVGGVKADTQYFGPGTRLTVL.

The genes are TRBV18 and TRBJ1-3, with D possibly TRBD1 on 6 matching bases. Germline V gene sequence: CDR1 KGHSH, CDR2 LQKENI. The CDR3 has 18 residues. The V end was cut by 8 bases, the J end by 2 bases, with 25 bases between. The CDR3 nucleotides read TGTGCCAGCACCGCTCTCCCAACTCAGGGGACCCCTGGAAACACCATATATTTT. Translation: CASTALPTQGTPGNTIYF.

Only a few counts were recorded for this clone. The chain uses TRBV30 and TRBJ1-2; 8 bases are a match to TRBD1. The CDR3 runs 16 residues. Trimming removed 4 bases from V and 1 base from J; junction bases left unmatched: 11. CDR1 is GTSNPN, CDR2 SVGIG, per germline (reference sequence). Here the CDR3 reads CAWTQAGTGLNYGYTF. The CDR3 coding sequence is TGTGCCTGGACCCAAGCCGGGACAGGACTTAACTATGGCTACACCTTC.

The chain's CDR3 is CSVTAGGLAAGSYEQYF. DNA for the CDR3: TGCAGCGTCACAGCGGGAGGGCTTGCCGCGGGCTCCTACGAGCAGTACTTC. This rearrangement joins TRBV29-1 to TRBJ2-7, with 10 bases matching TRBD2. V dropped 6 bases and J dropped 0; count of bases not matched to a gene: 14. The CDR3 has 17 amino acids. Germline CDR1 SQVTM, CDR2 ANQGSEA.

The V and J genes are TRBV7-8 and TRBJ2-1; 11 nucleotides agree with TRBD2. From germline, CDR1 is SGHVS and CDR2 FQNEAQ. This CDR3 contains 17 residues. The junction had 9 bases not matched to a gene; V was cut back by 2 bases and J by 6 bases. CDR3 amino acids: CASSLLAGGPLINEQFF. The CDR3 region has the DNA TGTGCCAGCAGCTTATTAGCGGGAGGGCCGTTGATCAATGAGCAGTTCTTC.

V is TRBV7-9 and J is TRBJ1-1, with TRBD1 matching 11 bases. Unmatched junction bases numbered 14, after V lost 4 bases and J lost 10 bases. This CDR3 region has 16 residues. Germline lookup yields CDR1 SEHNR and CDR2 FQNEAQ (reference sequence). The CDR3 sequence: CASSSLLGGQGERAFF. In DNA form, the CDR3 reads TGTGCCAGCAGCTCCCTCTTGGGGGGACAGGGGGAAAGAGCTTTCTTT.

The DNA for the CDR3 is TGTGCCAGCAGTTTCAGGGGGCTAAATTCACCCCTCCACTTT. This translates into CASSFRGLNSPLHF. The J gene is TRBJ1-6, the V gene TRBV28, with TRBD1 matching over 8 bases. Germline V gene sequence: CDR1 MDHEN, CDR2 SYDVKM. There are 14 residues in the CDR3. V lost 3 bases, J lost 7 bases, and 2 bases stayed unmatched.

This chain links TRBV7-8 with TRBJ2-5; 9 nucleotides line up with TRBD1. Trimming took 5 bases from V and 3 from J; bases not matched to a gene: 7. This CDR3 spans 15 amino acids. Germline V CDR1 and CDR2: SGHVS, FQNEAQ. CDR3 sequence reads: CASSEDGQGKETQYF. CDR3 DNA sequence: TGTGCCAGCAGCGAGGATGGACAGGGGAAAGAGACCCAGTACTTC.

V gene TRBV10-3 combines with J gene TRBJ2-7; 9 positions agree with TRBD1. Germline values: CDR1 ENHRY, CDR2 SYGVKD. Trimming removed 7 bases from V and 6 bases from J; junction bases left unmatched: 13. This CDR3 is 15 amino acids long. CDR3 bases: TGTGCCATCAAATCACCGGGACAGGGTCCTCGCGAGCAGTACTTC. It specifies CAIKSPGQGPREQYF.

This rearrangement joins TRBV27 to TRBJ2-3; 14 nucleotides match TRBD2. Germline loops: CDR1 MNHEY, CDR2 SMNVEV (reference sequence). The CDR3 spans 17 residues. The ends lost 6 bases at V and 5 bases at J; junction bases unmatched: 10. CDR3 coding DNA: TGTGCCAGCAGCCTCAGACCCGGGACTAGCGGGAGAGATACGCAGTATTTT. Protein sequence: CASSLRPGTSGRDTQYF.

The genes are TRBV7-2 and TRBJ2-3, with TRBD2 identical over 10 bases. The germline V gene has CDR1 SGHTA and CDR2 FQGNSA. V lost 5 bases and J lost 3; bases outside the gene matches: 5. CDR3 length equals 15 residues. The CDR3 is CASSTWTSGTDTQYF. CDR3 bases: TGTGCCAGCAGCACCTGGACTAGCGGAACAGATACGCAGTATTTT.

This chain links TRBV5-1 with TRBJ2-3; weak D call: TRBD2 (6 bases). The V end was cut by 4 bases, the J end by 6 bases, with 15 bases between. Germline V gene lookup returns CDR1 SGHRS and CDR2 YFSETQ. The length of the CDR3 is 14 residues. The CDR3 nucleotides read TGCGCCAGCAGCAGACTAGAGGTACTCGATACGCAGTATTTT. Encoded protein: CASSRLEVLDTQYF. Looking up the rest from reference TRBV5-1 and TRBJ2-3 gives the full variable domain: KAGVTQTPRYLIKTRGQQVTLSCSPISGHRSVSWYQQTPGQGLQFLFEYFSETQRNKGNFPGRFSGRQFSNSRSEMNVSTLELGDSALYLCASSRLEVLDTQYFGPGTRLTVL.

The rearrangement joins TRBV27 to TRBJ2-1; D remains ambiguous. Germline CDR1 reads MNHEY; CDR2 reads SMNVEV (reference sequence). V gave up 2 bases and J gave up 11 bases, with 10 bases separating them. The CDR3 sequence is 12 residues long. The DNA of the CDR3 is TGTGCCAGCAGTTTAAACTACCGACAGCAGTTCTTC. It encodes CASSLNYRQQFF.